The 9 T cell receptor beta chains below come from one sample, sequenced in a study of blood T cell repertoires in COVID-19. Profiled with immunoSEQ multiplex PCR; TCRdb holds only in-frame clones, not every one. In the table there are tens of thousands of clones, approximately 83% of which are singletons. The material sequenced was peripheral blood. The receptors were sampled from a man under 40 with COVID-19, enrolled during active disease.

The CDR3 DNA follows: TGTGCCAGCAGCCAAGGAACAAGGGGGAACACTGAAGCTTTCTTT. Translation gives CASSQGTRGNTEAFF. The chain carries TRBV5-4 and TRBJ1-1; D is perhaps TRBD1 (5 bases). The CDR3 is made up of 15 amino acids. In germline, CDR1 is SGHNT, CDR2 YYREEE (reference sequence). The germline V and J ends were trimmed by 4 bases and 1 base, with 14 bases remaining between them.

The chain joins TRBV19 to TRBJ1-2, with 8 bases matching TRBD1. Trimming removed 5 bases from V and 0 bases from J; junction bases left unmatched: 14. In germline, CDR1 is LNHDA, CDR2 SQIVND (reference sequence). The CDR3 is made up of 18 amino acids. CDR3 sequence (DNA): TGTGCCAGTAGTGACACTAGGACAGGGCTCAGCTCTAACTATGGCTACACCTTC. Its protein is CASSDTRTGLSSNYGYTF.

The chain uses TRBV12-5 and TRBJ1-1; 12 nucleotides agree with TRBD1. The CDR3 runs to 13 residues. The V segment lost 7 bases and the J segment 5 bases; nucleotides outside the gene matches: 2. Germline V gene data show CDR1 as LGHNT and CDR2 as FRNRAP. CDR3 sequence: CASEGQGATEAFF. The CDR3 DNA is TGTGCTAGTGAGGGACAGGGGGCGACTGAAGCTTTCTTT.

V is TRBV28 and J is TRBJ1-1; no definite D call. Germline lookup yields CDR1 MDHEN and CDR2 SYDVKM. The V end was cut by 3 bases, the J end by 10 bases, with 9 bases between. This CDR3 comprises 11 residues. This CDR3 reads CASSFKAGAFF. The CDR3 DNA follows: TGTGCCAGCAGTTTCAAGGCGGGAGCTTTCTTT.

V usage is TRBV7-2 and J usage is TRBJ2-7; TRBD2 might be the D (5 bases). The V gene lost 3 bases and the J gene lost 6 bases, with 12 bases spanning the gap. CDR3 length equals 13 residues. The V gene's germline CDR1 is SGHTA and CDR2 FQGNSA. CDR3 in amino acids: CASSFSGEGEQYF. CDR3 coding DNA: TGTGCCAGCAGCTTCTCCGGTGAGGGCGAGCAGTACTTC.

The chain joins TRBV6-1 to TRBJ1-5; D is possibly TRBD1 (6 bases). The V gene's germline CDR1 is MNHNS and CDR2 SASEGT. CDR3 size: 15 residues. Trimming cost V 1 base and J 3 bases, with 10 bases left between them. CDR3 sequence reads: CASSEGQGNNQPQHF. The DNA of the CDR3 is TGTGCCAGCAGTGAAGGTCAGGGGAACAATCAGCCCCAGCATTTT.

V gene TRBV6-6 combines with J gene TRBJ2-1; 8 nucleotides match TRBD2. Germline CDR1 MNHNY, CDR2 SVGAGI (reference sequence). V shed 4 bases, J shed 1 base, and the junction held 6 bases outside the gene matches. This CDR3 spans 16 amino acids. The CDR3 nucleotides are TGTGCCAGCAGTTCCCGGGGGGGCGCTTCCTACAATGAGCAGTTCTTC. It is translated as CASSSRGGASYNEQFF.

The rearrangement uses TRBV2 and TRBJ1-4; 7 nucleotides match TRBD1. Germline trimming cut 6 bases from V and 7 bases from J; bases unmatched to any gene: 5. Per the germline V gene, CDR1 is SNHLY and CDR2 is FYNNEI. CDR3 size: 13 residues. The CDR3 here is CASRGQQGEKLFF. CDR3 sequence (DNA): TGTGCCAGCAGGGGACAGCAGGGTGAAAAACTGTTTTTT.

The rearrangement links TRBV9 to TRBJ1-4, with 7 nucleotides matching TRBD1. Germline CDR1 reads SGDLS; CDR2 reads YYNGEE. The CDR3 sequence is 15 residues long. V gave up 2 bases and J gave up 4 bases; unmatched junction bases: 5. The CDR3 coding sequence is TGTGCCAGCAGCGTGACGGGACAGATTAATGAAAAACTGTTTTTT. Translated, it gives CASSVTGQINEKLFF. The full variable domain, in which reference TRBV9 and TRBJ1-4 provide the parts outside the CDR3, is DSGVTQTPKHLITATGQRVTLRCSPRSGDLSVYWYQQSLDQGLQFLIQYYNGEERAKGNILERFSAQQFPDLHSELNLSSLELGDSALYFCASSVTGQINEKLFFGSGTQLSVL.